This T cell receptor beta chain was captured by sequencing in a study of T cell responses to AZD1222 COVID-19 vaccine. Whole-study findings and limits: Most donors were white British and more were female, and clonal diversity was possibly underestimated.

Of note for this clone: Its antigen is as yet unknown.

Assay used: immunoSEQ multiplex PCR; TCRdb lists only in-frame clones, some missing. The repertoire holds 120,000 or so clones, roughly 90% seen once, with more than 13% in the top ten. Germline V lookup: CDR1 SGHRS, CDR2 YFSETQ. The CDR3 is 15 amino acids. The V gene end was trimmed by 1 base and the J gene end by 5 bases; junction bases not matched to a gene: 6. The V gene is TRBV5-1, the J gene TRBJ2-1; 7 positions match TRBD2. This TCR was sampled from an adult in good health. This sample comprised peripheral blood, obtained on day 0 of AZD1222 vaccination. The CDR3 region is CASSLLAGKNNEQFF. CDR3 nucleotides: TGCGCCAGCAGCTTGTTAGCGGGCAAAAACAATGAGCAGTTCTTC. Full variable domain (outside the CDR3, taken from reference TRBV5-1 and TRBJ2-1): KAGVTQTPRYLIKTRGQQVTLSCSPISGHRSVSWYQQTPGQGLQFLFEYFSETQRNKGNFPGRFSGRQFSNSRSEMNVSTLELGDSALYLCASSLLAGKNNEQFFGPGTRLTVL.